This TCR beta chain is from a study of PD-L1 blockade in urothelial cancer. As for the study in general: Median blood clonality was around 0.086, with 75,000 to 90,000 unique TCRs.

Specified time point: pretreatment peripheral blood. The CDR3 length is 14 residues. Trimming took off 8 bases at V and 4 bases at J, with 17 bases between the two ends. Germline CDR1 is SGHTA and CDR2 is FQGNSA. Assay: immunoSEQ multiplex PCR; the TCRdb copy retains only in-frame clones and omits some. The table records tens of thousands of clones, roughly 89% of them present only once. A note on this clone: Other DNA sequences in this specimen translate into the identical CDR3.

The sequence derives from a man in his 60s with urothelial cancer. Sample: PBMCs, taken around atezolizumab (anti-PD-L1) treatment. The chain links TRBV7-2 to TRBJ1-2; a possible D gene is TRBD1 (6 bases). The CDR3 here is CASSLAGQLYGYTF. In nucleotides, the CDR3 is TGTGCCAGCTCCCTGGCCGGACAGCTCTATGGCTACACCTTC.